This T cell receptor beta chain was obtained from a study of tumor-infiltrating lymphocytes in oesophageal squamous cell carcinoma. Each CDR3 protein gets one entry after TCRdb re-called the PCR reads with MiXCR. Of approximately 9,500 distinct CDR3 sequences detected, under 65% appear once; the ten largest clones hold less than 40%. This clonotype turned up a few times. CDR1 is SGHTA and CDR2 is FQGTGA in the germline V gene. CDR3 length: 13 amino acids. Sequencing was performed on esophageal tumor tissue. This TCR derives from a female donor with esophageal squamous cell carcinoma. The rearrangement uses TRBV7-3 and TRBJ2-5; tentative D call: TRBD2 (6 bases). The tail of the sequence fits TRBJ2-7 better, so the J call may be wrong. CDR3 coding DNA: TGTGCCAGCAGCCCTCGGAGGGGCTACGAGCAGTACTTC. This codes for CASSPRRGYEQYF.